These 17 T cell receptor beta chains originate from one sample sequenced in a study of blood T cell repertoires in COVID-19. Profiling relied on immunoSEQ multiplex PCR, and the TCRdb table lists in-frame clones only, not all of them. The table records approximately 450,000 clones, around 89% of them present only once. The sample taken for sequencing was peripheral blood. These receptors were obtained from a woman between 25 and 40 years old with acute or convalescent COVID-19.

V is TRBV5-1 and J is TRBJ1-1, with 7 bases that match TRBD1. Trimming cost V 0 bases and J 5 bases; bases outside gene matches: 4. CDR3 length equals 14 residues. Germline V CDR1 and CDR2: SGHRS, YFSETQ. The DNA for the CDR3 is TGCGCCAGCAGCTTGGAGGGGGCGCTTACTGAAGCTTTCTTT. It translates to CASSLEGALTEAFF.

The V gene is TRBV9, the J gene TRBJ2-3, with 12 bases that match TRBD2. V lost 0 bases to trimming and J lost 6 bases; unmatched junction nucleotides: 5. Germline assignment: CDR1 SGDLS and CDR2 YYNGEE. This CDR3 spans 16 amino acids. CDR3 protein: CASSVVLAGGIDTQYF. CDR3 coding DNA: TGTGCCAGCAGCGTAGTTCTAGCGGGGGGGATCGATACGCAGTATTTT.

The chain combines TRBV7-9 with TRBJ2-5; D is ambiguous. Trimming left V 2 bases short and J 4 bases short, with 8 bases between. Germline CDR1 and CDR2: SEHNR and FQNEAQ (reference sequence). This CDR3 is built from 13 residues. In DNA form, the CDR3 reads TGTGCCAGCAGCTTAATAGCCGGAGAGACCCAGTACTTC. Its translation: CASSLIAGETQYF.

J is TRBJ2-7 and V is TRBV5-6, with a tentative D call TRBD1 (6 bases). CDR3 size: 15 residues. Germline-derived CDR1 and CDR2 are SGHDT and YYEEEE. The V gene lost 4 bases and the J gene lost 7 bases, with 21 bases spanning the gap. The CDR3 spells CASSRTARDMEEQYF. In DNA form, the CDR3 reads TGTGCCAGCAGCCGGACGGCTCGGGACATGGAAGAGCAGTACTTC.

This rearrangement joins TRBV6-5 to TRBJ2-5, with a possible D match to TRBD2 (5 bases). Germline V gene data show CDR1 as MNHEY and CDR2 as SVGAGI. The CDR3 has 15 residues. Trimming removed 6 bases at V and 2 bases at J, with 16 bases between. CDR3 sequence: CASSRRLQRQETQYF. The CDR3 DNA reads as TGTGCCAGCAGCCGGAGGCTACAGAGACAAGAGACCCAGTACTTC.

The chain uses TRBV6-5 and TRBJ2-5; 7 bases match TRBD1. Germline lookup yields CDR1 MNHEY and CDR2 SVGAGI. This CDR3 is 14 amino acids long. After removal of 6 bases from V and 4 bases from J, the junction contained 8 bases not matched to a gene. The CDR3 DNA reads as TGTGCCAGCAGGGGACAGCGAGGGGCAGAGACCCAGTACTTC. Encoded protein: CASRGQRGAETQYF.

The table lists this clone with a count of one. This chain links TRBV28 with TRBJ2-5, with TRBD1 as a possible D gene (6 bases). CDR1 is MDHEN and CDR2 is SYDVKM in the germline V gene. V lost 5 bases to trimming and J lost 3 bases, with 10 bases between them. There are 13 residues in the CDR3. This CDR3 is CASSRGHEETQYF. As DNA, the CDR3 is TGTGCCAGCAGTAGGGGACACGAAGAGACCCAGTACTTC.

The V gene is TRBV5-8, the J gene TRBJ2-3; D gene ambiguous. Trimming took 4 bases from V and 0 from J, leaving 15 bases between them. The V gene's germline CDR1 is SGHTS and CDR2 YDEGEE. The CDR3 covers 16 residues. In DNA, the CDR3 is TGTGCCAGCAGCCCGGGTGAACACCCAAGCACAGATACGCAGTATTTT. It specifies CASSPGEHPSTDTQYF.

The chain recombines TRBV5-6 with TRBJ2-5; TRBD2 aligns across 8 bases. This CDR3 is 16 amino acids long. The trim removed 4 bases at V and 2 bases at J, leaving 10 bases unmatched. CDR1 is SGHDT and CDR2 is YYEEEE in the germline V gene. CDR3 amino acids: CASSPELTSGQETQYF. The CDR3 nucleotides read TGTGCCAGCAGCCCGGAGCTTACTAGCGGTCAAGAGACCCAGTACTTC. Together with reference TRBV5-6 and TRBJ2-5, the CDR3 gives the full variable domain: DAGVTQSPTHLIKTRGQQVTLRCSPKSGHDTVSWYQQALGQGPQFIFQYYEEEERQRGNFPDRFSGHQFPNYSSELNVNALLLGDSALYLCASSPELTSGQETQYFGPGTRLLVL.

The chain employs TRBV20-1 and TRBJ2-3; D is unclear. This CDR3 has 11 amino acids. Trimming left V 5 bases short and J 3 bases short, with 6 bases between. Looked up from germline, CDR1 is DFQATT and CDR2 is SNEGSKA (reference sequence). This CDR3 reads CSALLTDTQYF. CDR3 DNA: TGCAGTGCTTTACTGACAGATACGCAGTATTTT.

V is TRBV19 and J is TRBJ2-7; tentative D call: TRBD1 (5 bases). The CDR3 consists of 13 residues. Germline V gives CDR1 LNHDA, CDR2 SQIVND (reference sequence). The V end was cut by 5 bases, the J end by 3 bases, with 11 bases between. The CDR3 here is CASSGAARYEQYF. CDR3 sequence (DNA): TGTGCCAGTAGTGGGGCGGCTCGCTACGAGCAGTACTTC.

The chain is built from TRBV7-3 and TRBJ2-2; TRBD2 is a possible D gene (6 bases). V gave up 5 bases and J gave up 7 bases, with 14 bases separating them. Germline-derived CDR1 and CDR2 are SGHTA and FQGTGA. The CDR3 consists of 14 residues. In nucleotides, the CDR3 is TGTGCCAGCAGCGCTGCGGGGCGCGACGGGGAGCTGTTTTTT. As protein: CASSAAGRDGELFF.

This clone is a singleton in its sample. The chain has TRBV5-4 and TRBJ1-2; D is uncertain. The CDR3 is 14 amino acids. Trimming stripped 2 bases from V and 6 bases from J, with 14 bases between. Germline lookup yields CDR1 SGHNT and CDR2 YYREEE (reference sequence). DNA for the CDR3: TGTGCCAGCAGCTTATTATCAGGATTTGATGGCTACACCTTC. Translated, it gives CASSLLSGFDGYTF.

This clone came up once. This rearrangement joins TRBV2 to TRBJ1-2, with D possibly being TRBD1 (5 bases). V lost 2 bases and J lost 7, with 14 bases in between. CDR1 SNHLY and CDR2 FYNNEI come from the germline V gene. The CDR3 consists of 14 residues. The CDR3 loop is CASSEQIWGVGYTF. CDR3 nucleotide sequence: TGTGCCAGCAGTGAACAGATTTGGGGGGTTGGCTACACCTTC.

The chain combines TRBV6-5 with TRBJ2-7; possible D gene TRBD2, 5 bases. The CDR3 runs to 15 residues. Germline V lookup: CDR1 MNHEY, CDR2 SVGAGI. Trimming left V 2 bases short and J 0 bases short, with 11 bases between. The CDR3 region has the DNA TGTGCCAGCAGTTACCTGGGGAGAAGCTCCTACGAGCAGTACTTC. The encoded protein is CASSYLGRSSYEQYF.

The V gene is TRBV7-3, the J gene TRBJ1-1; D gene ambiguous. Germline V gene lookup returns CDR1 SGHTA and CDR2 FQGTGA. V was cut by 4 bases and J by 7 bases, with 13 bases left in between. This CDR3 is 13 amino acids long. CDR3 bases: TGTGCCAGCAGCTCAAGGGCGGGCGGTGAAGCTTTCTTT. Translated: CASSSRAGGEAFF.

The V and J genes are TRBV5-6 and TRBJ2-7; possible D gene TRBD1, 6 bases. This CDR3 is 12 amino acids long. In germline, CDR1 is SGHDT, CDR2 YYEEEE. The ends were cut back, 4 bases at V and 6 bases at J, with 11 bases in the middle. CDR3 sequence reads: CASSSTGLEQYF. The CDR3 nucleotides are TGTGCCAGCAGCAGCACAGGGCTCGAGCAGTACTTC.